This TCR beta chain was recovered during a study of T-cell reconstitution after alpha-beta-depleted transplantation in children (dated by TCRdb to 2016 to 2018). As for the study more broadly: Using TCR repertoire profiling, the study followed T-cell immune reconstitution in a quantitative way in children after TCRalphabeta/CD19-depleted allogeneic hematopoietic cell transplantation.

Library construction relied on PCR. Sequencer: Illumina HiSeq 2500. TCR library preparation used molecular barcoding, with unique molecular identifiers applied to normalize quantification of the TCRbeta repertoire. TCRdb reran the public reads through fastp at Q25 and MiXCR, keeping productive beta chains. Duplicate CDR3 protein sequences are folded into a single record with the most common DNA and genes. A total of approximately 85,000 distinct CDR3 sequences appear in this sample, less than 20% of them only once. The ten largest make up roughly a fifth of the sample. Overall results and qualifications from the work: Apparently early alphabetaT-cell count recovery about two months after transplant reportedly relied on only several hundred rapidly expanded clones derived from non-depleted graft cells. Over subsequent months, a decline in hyperexpanded clone frequencies was noted, and after one year, T-cell counts and TCRbeta diversity were mostly ascribed to newly produced T cells. The high TCRbeta diversity at day 60 in some patients was ascribed to recipient T cells and intrathymic progenitors that had survived conditioning.

Reading the germline V gene gives CDR1 SGHRS and CDR2 YFSETQ. The CDR3 runs 16 residues from the cysteine to the phenylalanine. The only DNA kept is the CDR3, 48 bases in frame from the first base. V ends up 0 bases short and J 2 bases short, with an unmatched junction base count of 4. This clonotype appeared a few times. No antigen is known for it. There are no base qualities to consult, and no much larger clone falls within one base. According to the study, the label for this sample's treatment or condition signals: allogeneic hematopoietic cell transplantation with graft depleted of TCRalphabeta T cells and CD19 B cells. Transplant recipients were children who received TCRalphabeta/CD19-depleted allogeneic hematopoietic cell grafts.

This receptor chain uses TRBV5-1 and TRBJ2-1; the central 8 bases match TRBD1. The material was PBMCs, mostly from graft donor cells, obtained 180 days after TCRalphabeta/CD19-depleted stem cell transplant. This clonotype was sampled from a male patient between 2 and 10 years old who had a stem cell transplant for acute lymphoblastic leukemia, so the T cells may come from the graft donor. The CDR3 sequence is CASSLVAGGTYNEQFF. In nucleotide form, the sequence is TGCGCCAGCAGCTTGGTGGCAGGGGGCACCTACAATGAGCAGTTCTTC.